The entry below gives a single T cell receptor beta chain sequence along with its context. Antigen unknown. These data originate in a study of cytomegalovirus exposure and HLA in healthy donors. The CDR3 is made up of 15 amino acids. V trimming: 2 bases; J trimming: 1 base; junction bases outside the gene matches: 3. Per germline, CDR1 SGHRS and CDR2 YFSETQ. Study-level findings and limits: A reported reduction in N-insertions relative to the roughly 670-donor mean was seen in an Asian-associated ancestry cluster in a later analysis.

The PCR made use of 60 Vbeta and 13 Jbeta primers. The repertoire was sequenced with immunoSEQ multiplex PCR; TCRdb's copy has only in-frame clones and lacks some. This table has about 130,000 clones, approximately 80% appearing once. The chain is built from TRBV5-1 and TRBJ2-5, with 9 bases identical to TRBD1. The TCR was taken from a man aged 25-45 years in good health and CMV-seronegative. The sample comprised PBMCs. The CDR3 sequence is CASSLRDRVQETQYF. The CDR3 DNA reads TGCGCCAGCAGCTTAAGGGACAGGGTCCAAGAGACCCAGTACTTC. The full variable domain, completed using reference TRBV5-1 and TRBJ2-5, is KAGVTQTPRYLIKTRGQQVTLSCSPISGHRSVSWYQQTPGQGLQFLFEYFSETQRNKGNFPGRFSGRQFSNSRSEMNVSTLELGDSALYLCASSLRDRVQETQYFGPGTRLLVL.